This T cell receptor (beta chain) is from a study of identical twins. The CDR3 runs to 13 residues. CDR1 and CDR2 (germline): SQVTM, ANQGSEA. V was trimmed by 2 bases and J by 0 bases, leaving 8 bases between them. A single record per CDR3 protein comes from TCRdb applying MiXCR to the 5' RACE reads. The data contain hundreds of thousands of distinct CDR3 sequences, 8.5% to 9% of them singletons. These data were likewise used in another study, on yellow fever vaccine responses in identical twins.

This chain uses TRBV29-1 with TRBJ2-7, with D uncertain. The source of this sequence is a woman aged 18-35 years in good health. Source material: PBMCs. The CDR3 region has the DNA TGCAGCGTTGAAATACCGCGCTCCTACGAGCAGTACTTC. Its protein product is CSVEIPRSYEQYF.